This is a list of T cell receptor beta chains from one sample in a study of shared clonotypes between healthy human individuals. Generated by immunoSEQ multiplex PCR, the TCRdb table keeps only in-frame clones and is missing some. The table shows approximately 2,300,000 clones, with under 95% occurring only once. The sequenced sample consisted of naive CD4+ T cells from PBMCs. Receptor source: a man younger than 30 in good health. Some clones in this sample may be carry-over from other donors' samples. The CDR3 runs from the conserved cysteine through the conserved F or W. A D gene is named only where the DNA matches it firmly. Only some rows state a clone size, as once, few, many or a class for expanded clones.

clone size: NA
V gene: TRBV6-5
D gene: TRBD1
J gene: TRBJ2-1
CDR3 protein: CASTPGQGGSKQFF
CDR3 DNA: TGTGCCAGCACCCCGGGACAGGGGGGCAGCAAGCAGTTCTTC

clone size: NA
V gene: TRBV15
D gene: NA
J gene: TRBJ1-5
CDR3 protein: CATSRENGNQPQHF
CDR3 DNA: TGTGCCACCAGCAGAGAAAATGGAAATCAGCCCCAGCATTTT

clone size: NA
V gene: TRBV5-8
D gene: NA
J gene: TRBJ1-5
CDR3 protein: CASSPPPTKGNQPQHF
CDR3 DNA: TGTGCCAGCAGCCCCCCGCCTACGAAGGGCAATCAGCCCCAGCATTTT

clone size: NA
V gene: TRBV7-6
D gene: NA
J gene: TRBJ1-2
CDR3 protein: CASSLYGDHGYGYTF
CDR3 DNA: TGTGCCAGCAGCTTATACGGCGATCATGGGTATGGCTACACCTTC

clone size: NA
V gene: TRBV29-1
D gene: NA
J gene: TRBJ1-2
CDR3 protein: CSVEGSGRGGYTF
CDR3 DNA: TGCAGCGTTGAGGGGTCGGGCAGGGGTGGCTACACCTTC

clone size: NA
V gene: TRBV15
D gene: NA
J gene: TRBJ2-1
CDR3 protein: CATSRALASAYNEQFF
CDR3 DNA: TGTGCCACCAGCAGAGCTCTAGCGTCAGCCTACAATGAGCAGTTCTTC

clone size: NA
V gene: TRBV27
D gene: NA
J gene: TRBJ1-3
CDR3 protein: CASSYQPGNTIYF
CDR3 DNA: TGTGCCAGCAGTTACCAACCCGGAAACACCATATATTTT

clone size: NA
V gene: TRBV14
D gene: NA
J gene: TRBJ2-1
CDR3 protein: CASSLSINVGQFF
CDR3 DNA: TGTGCCAGCAGCCTGAGTATTAACGTCGGGCAGTTCTTC

clone size: NA
V gene: TRBV5-1
D gene: NA
J gene: TRBJ2-2
CDR3 protein: CASSLRGARVTGELFF
CDR3 DNA: TGCGCCAGCAGCTTACGGGGGGCGAGGGTCACCGGGGAGCTGTTTTTT

clone size: NA
V gene: TRBV11-2
D gene: NA
J gene: TRBJ2-1
CDR3 protein: CASSFWTALGEQFF
CDR3 DNA: TGTGCCAGCAGCTTTTGGACTGCCCTGGGTGAGCAGTTCTTC

clone size: NA
V gene: TRBV28
D gene: NA
J gene: TRBJ2-2
CDR3 protein: CASTIPGDIGELFF
CDR3 DNA: TGTGCCAGCACCATTCCAGGGGACATCGGGGAGCTGTTTTTT

clone size: NA
V gene: TRBV6-1
D gene: TRBD1
J gene: TRBJ1-1
CDR3 protein: CASTTGTALLTEAFF
CDR3 DNA: TGTGCCAGCACCACCGGGACAGCCCTGTTAACTGAAGCTTTCTTT

clone size: NA
V gene: TRBV7-2
D gene: NA
J gene: TRBJ1-4
CDR3 protein: CASSSPHSGKLFF
CDR3 DNA: TGTGCCAGCAGCTCACCGCACAGTGGAAAACTGTTTTTT

clone size: few
V gene: TRBV27
D gene: TRBD1
J gene: TRBJ1-5
CDR3 protein: CASSLTGRDSQPQHF
CDR3 DNA: TGTGCCAGCAGCCTAACAGGGAGGGACAGTCAGCCCCAGCATTTT

clone size: NA
V gene: TRBV5-1
D gene: TRBD2
J gene: TRBJ2-1
CDR3 protein: CASSASGDSYNEQFF
CDR3 DNA: TGCGCCAGCAGCGCTAGCGGGGATTCCTACAATGAGCAGTTCTTC

clone size: NA
V gene: TRBV10-3
D gene: NA
J gene: TRBJ1-4
CDR3 protein: CATQRAATNEKLFF
CDR3 DNA: TGTGCCACCCAAAGGGCGGCAACTAATGAAAAACTGTTTTTT

clone size: NA
V gene: TRBV7-7
D gene: NA
J gene: TRBJ2-5
CDR3 protein: CASSLAGRSQETQYF
CDR3 DNA: TGTGCCAGCAGCTTAGCAGGACGGAGCCAAGAGACCCAGTACTTC

clone size: NA
V gene: TRBV6-4
D gene: TRBD2
J gene: TRBJ2-1
CDR3 protein: CASSDLAGGSNEQFF
CDR3 DNA: TGTGCCAGCAGTGACTTAGCGGGAGGGTCTAATGAGCAGTTCTTC

clone size: NA
V gene: TRBV30
D gene: NA
J gene: TRBJ1-6
CDR3 protein: CAWSAGGDSPLHF
CDR3 DNA: TGTGCCTGGAGTGCCGGGGGGGATTCACCCCTCCACTTT

clone size: NA
V gene: TRBV27
D gene: NA
J gene: TRBJ2-2
CDR3 protein: CASSSDPRASGTGELFF
CDR3 DNA: TGTGCCAGCAGTTCCGATCCCAGGGCCTCGGGGACCGGGGAGCTGTTTTTT

clone size: NA
V gene: TRBV21-1
D gene: NA
J gene: TRBJ1-4
CDR3 protein: CASSKVTGQGVWGNEKLFF
CDR3 DNA: TGTGCCAGCAGCAAAGTGACGGGACAGGGGGTTTGGGGGAATGAAAAACTGTTTTTT

clone size: NA
V gene: TRBV9
D gene: NA
J gene: TRBJ2-5
CDR3 protein: CASSVGVALTSQETQYF
CDR3 DNA: TGTGCCAGCAGCGTAGGGGTCGCGCTCACCTCCCAAGAGACCCAGTACTTC

clone size: NA
V gene: TRBV5-4
D gene: NA
J gene: TRBJ2-3
CDR3 protein: CASSLAHRVTDTQYF
CDR3 DNA: TGTGCCAGCAGCTTGGCCCACCGGGTCACAGATACGCAGTATTTT

clone size: NA
V gene: TRBV4-3
D gene: TRBD1
J gene: TRBJ1-2
CDR3 protein: CASSHGQGGGYTF
CDR3 DNA: TGCGCCAGCAGCCATGGACAGGGTGGTGGCTACACCTTC

clone size: NA
V gene: TRBV5-4
D gene: TRBD2
J gene: TRBJ2-7
CDR3 protein: CASSFSSGRYEQYF
CDR3 DNA: TGTGCCAGCAGCTTCTCCAGCGGGAGGTACGAGCAGTACTTC

clone size: NA
V gene: TRBV4-3
D gene: NA
J gene: TRBJ2-7
CDR3 protein: CASSQGTDSTYEQYF
CDR3 DNA: TGCGCCAGCAGCCAAGGTACGGACAGCACCTACGAGCAGTACTTC

clone size: NA
V gene: TRBV4-2
D gene: NA
J gene: TRBJ1-1
CDR3 protein: CASSQVPGTGSTEAFF
CDR3 DNA: TGTGCCAGCAGCCAAGTCCCAGGTACAGGGTCCACTGAAGCTTTCTTT

clone size: NA
V gene: TRBV28
D gene: NA
J gene: TRBJ1-3
CDR3 protein: CASSSAGSGNTIYF
CDR3 DNA: TGTGCCAGCAGCTCCGCGGGCTCTGGAAACACCATATATTTT

clone size: once
V gene: TRBV6-5
D gene: NA
J gene: TRBJ2-7
CDR3 protein: CASRRDGVSYEQYF
CDR3 DNA: TGTGCCAGCAGGCGGGACGGTGTCTCCTACGAGCAGTACTTC

clone size: NA
V gene: TRBV7-8
D gene: NA
J gene: TRBJ2-2
CDR3 protein: CASSLAAPSGELFF
CDR3 DNA: TGTGCCAGCAGCTTAGCGGCCCCCTCTGGGGAGCTGTTTTTT

clone size: NA
V gene: TRBV5-1
D gene: TRBD2
J gene: TRBJ2-3
CDR3 protein: CASSLGAGVPDTQYF
CDR3 DNA: TGCGCCAGCAGCTTGGGTGCGGGGGTGCCAGATACGCAGTATTTT

clone size: NA
V gene: TRBV6-1
D gene: TRBD1
J gene: TRBJ2-7
CDR3 protein: CASSAKPTGVEQYF
CDR3 DNA: TGTGCCAGCAGTGCGAAACCTACAGGGGTCGAGCAGTACTTC

clone size: NA
V gene: TRBV11-1
D gene: TRBD1
J gene: TRBJ2-3
CDR3 protein: CASSYRQGTDTQYF
CDR3 DNA: TGTGCCAGCAGCTACAGACAGGGGACGGATACGCAGTATTTT

clone size: once
V gene: TRBV6-6
D gene: NA
J gene: TRBJ1-1
CDR3 protein: CASSPPARASEAFF
CDR3 DNA: TGTGCCAGCAGCCCCCCGGCCAGGGCATCTGAAGCTTTCTTT

clone size: NA
V gene: TRBV7-2
D gene: TRBD2
J gene: TRBJ2-1
CDR3 protein: CASRGGLAGGGNSYNEQFF
CDR3 DNA: TGTGCCAGCAGAGGAGGACTAGCGGGAGGGGGGAACTCCTACAATGAGCAGTTCTTC

clone size: once
V gene: TRBV7-3
D gene: NA
J gene: TRBJ2-5
CDR3 protein: CASSLKGLPGETQYF
CDR3 DNA: TGTGCCAGCAGCTTAAAAGGCCTACCGGGGGAGACCCAGTACTTC

clone size: NA
V gene: TRBV5-1
D gene: NA
J gene: TRBJ1-4
CDR3 protein: CASSPIRGPNEKLFF
CDR3 DNA: TGCGCCAGCAGCCCCATCAGGGGACCTAATGAAAAACTGTTTTTT

clone size: NA
V gene: TRBV5-6
D gene: NA
J gene: TRBJ1-5
CDR3 protein: CASSLGGGANQPQHF
CDR3 DNA: TGTGCCAGCAGCTTGGGTGGCGGTGCCAATCAGCCCCAGCATTTT

clone size: once
V gene: TRBV7-2
D gene: TRBD1
J gene: TRBJ1-1
CDR3 protein: CASSLNRGRQTEAFF
CDR3 DNA: TGTGCCAGCAGCTTAAACAGGGGACGTCAGACTGAAGCTTTCTTT

clone size: NA
V gene: TRBV28
D gene: NA
J gene: TRBJ2-2
CDR3 protein: CASSFGSLGVGELFF
CDR3 DNA: TGTGCCAGCAGTTTCGGGTCCCTAGGAGTCGGGGAGCTGTTTTTT

clone size: NA
V gene: TRBV13
D gene: NA
J gene: TRBJ1-1
CDR3 protein: CASSLMRALNTEAFF
CDR3 DNA: TGTGCCAGCAGCTTAATGAGGGCCTTGAACACTGAAGCTTTCTTT